The next 4 T cell receptor beta chains were all read from a single sample in a study of blood T cell repertoires in COVID-19. The data were produced by immunoSEQ multiplex PCR, yet TCRdb's version contains in-frame clones alone and is incomplete. The sample lists 290,000 or so clones, 90% occurring once. The sequenced sample was PBMCs or T cells enriched from blood (not recorded which). The receptors come from a woman between 18 and 30 years old with acute COVID-19.

The rearrangement joins TRBV6-5 to TRBJ1-2, with a weak D call TRBD1 (6 bases). Germline assignment: CDR1 MNHEY and CDR2 SVGAGI. V lost 2 bases and J 4 bases, leaving 11 bases between the germline ends. CDR3 size: 14 residues. CDR3 loop: CASSYTTGIYGYTF. As DNA, the CDR3 is TGTGCCAGCAGTTACACTACAGGGATCTATGGCTACACCTTC.

Turning to this clone: Other DNA sequences in the same sample also yield this CDR3. CDR3 amino acids: CASSLRSYEQYF. CDR3 DNA: TGTGCCAGCAGTTTACGTTCCTACGAGCAGTACTTC. The chain has TRBV28 and TRBJ2-7; D is unclear. Trimming pared 2 bases from V and 1 base from J, leaving 3 bases between. This CDR3 has 12 amino acids. Germline V lookup: CDR1 MDHEN, CDR2 SYDVKM.

V usage is TRBV5-1 and J usage is TRBJ2-5; no clear D gene. CDR1 SGHRS and CDR2 YFSETQ come from the germline V gene. Trimming shortened V by 0 bases and J by 2 bases, and 11 bases separated the two germline ends. The CDR3 length is 15 residues. The CDR3 DNA reads TGCGCCAGCAGCTTGGTCATGTTGTCACAAGAGACCCAGTACTTC. Amino acids: CASSLVMLSQETQYF.

The genes are TRBV6-1 and TRBJ2-1, with D unresolved. Trimming removed 2 bases at V and 7 bases at J, with 3 bases between. CDR3 length equals 11 residues. Germline CDR1 is MNHNS and CDR2 is SASEGT. The CDR3 DNA reads as TGTGCCAGCAGTGAACAGAATGAGCAGTTCTTC. It yields the protein CASSEQNEQFF.